This record concerns one T cell receptor (beta chain) sequence. The clone's antigen remains unknown. Qualities for individual bases were not recorded, and no much larger clone is one base off. TCRbeta CDR3 regions were amplified from genomic DNA using the immunoSEQ Assay, a bias-controlled multiplex PCR. In the authors' own workflow: Nucleated cell counts per sample were estimated from amplification of reference gene primers within the assay. To quantify the absolute abundance of each unique TCRbeta CDR3 rearrangement, sequence reads were collapsed and filtered. For each sample, productive Simpson clonality was calculated by taking the square root of Simpson's diversity index across productive rearrangements. TCRdb took over this immuneACCESS table, retaining in-frame rearrangements with V and J assigned. Such tables are incomplete; in checked studies, under half of the missing clones stem from an unresolved V gene, and the remainder is unexplained. V and J calls and clone size are given by that table; D and trimming were obtained from the DNA. This sample has 150,000 to 200,000 clones in its table, and approximately 79% of those were observed once. The ten largest account for more than 6% of the sample.

This entry belongs to a study of blood T cell repertoires in COVID-19 (dated by TCRdb to about 2020). For context, the study as a whole: Samples from collaborators originated in the United States, Italy and Spain and spanned both the acute and convalescent phases of COVID-19. The prospective study material was composed of cDNA or gDNA derived from T cells, B-cell-depleted T cells, or PBMCs. The dataset comprised deeply sampled blood TCRbeta repertoires from subjects exposed to, actively infected with, or recovered from COVID-19. The repertoires were released in a freely available public database intended as a resource for research on the immune response to SARS-CoV-2. The samples were drawn from the first 160 participants of the ongoing ImmuneRACE study and from 1,254 subjects provided by 6 global collaborators. Sample metadata almost always included a de-identified subject ID, COVID-19 status, age in years and sex. Where HLA class I and class II types were available, the types were taken from metadata supplied by the sample provider, not from assay-based typing.

At one collaborating source in Seattle, patients were enrolled during active infection and were followed longitudinally through the course of disease. Collaborating institutions collected whole blood in K2EDTA tubes following their own protocols. For TCRbeta analysis, collaborators shipped samples in one of three forms: frozen whole blood, isolated PBMCs, or DNA extracted from either of those sample types. Results and caveats for the whole study, not just this receptor: How much clinical and demographic metadata was included differed by source and by participant, and the metadata was provided uncurated.

V is cut by 6 bases and J by 2 bases, and the space between the germline ends is 11 bases. Inclusive of the bounding cysteine and phenylalanine, the CDR3 is 14 residues long. The kept DNA is CDR3 alone, 42 bases in frame from the first base. CDR1 and CDR2, per the germline V gene (reference sequence), are LGHDT and YNNKEL. The material sequenced was peripheral blood. This receptor was obtained from a woman aged 40 to 55 with COVID-19, enrolled during active disease. The V and J genes are TRBV3-1 (or the pseudogene TRBV3-2) and TRBJ2-1; the D gene is possibly TRBD2, with 6 bases matching. The DNA sequence is as follows: TGTGCCAGCAGGCGACTAGGGGCCTACAATGAGCAGTTCTTC. This is translated as CASRRLGAYNEQFF.